The present T cell receptor (beta chain) was sequenced within a study of identical twins. Study observations and caveats: There is a chance that invariant MAIT and iNKT cells partially muddied zero-insertion analyses. Donors were not followed over many years; analysis was cross-sectional.

Comment on this clonotype: Its target is unknown.

TCRdb passed the 5' RACE reads through MiXCR, listing each CDR3 protein once. Seen here are approximately 1.8 million distinct CDR3 sequences, less than 40% observed once, and the top ten hold 0.27%. The donor group consisted entirely of healthy Caucasians. Material for sequencing was cord blood. The sequence came from a newborn girl in good health.

CDR3 sequence: CASSLYVPRRDSKVYGYTF. The DNA for the CDR3 is TGTGCCAGCAGCTTATATGTCCCCCGAAGGGACAGTAAAGTCTATGGCTACACCTTC. The genes are TRBV13 and TRBJ1-2; 7 bases line up with TRBD1. Trimming cost V 2 bases and J 4 bases; bases outside gene matches: 19. Germline-derived CDR1 and CDR2 are PRHDT and FYEKMQ (reference sequence). This CDR3 is 19 amino acids long.